What follows describes a single T cell receptor beta chain. V was shortened by 5 bases and J by 7 bases, with 8 bases between the two germline ends. The CDR3 has 11 residues. Germline CDR1 MNHEY, CDR2 SVGAGI. The data were taken from a study of control samples from healthy donors and cancer patients. Assay: immunoSEQ multiplex PCR; the TCRdb copy retains only in-frame clones and omits some. The table records tens of thousands of clones, 94% of them present only once. Sequencing input: blood. The origin of this receptor is a man in his thirties or forties in good health. The chain has TRBV6-5 and TRBJ1-1, with D possibly matching TRBD1 (5 bases). The CDR3 DNA follows: TGTGCCAGCAGTACGACAGTTGAAGCTTTCTTT. It yields the protein CASSTTVEAFF.